This entry lists 27 T cell receptor beta chains sequenced from one sample in a study of cytomegalovirus exposure and HLA in healthy donors. The study ran its PCR with 60 Vbeta and 13 Jbeta primers. The protocol was immunoSEQ multiplex PCR, while the TCRdb copy is restricted to in-frame clones and leaves out a portion. The table lists 150,000 to 200,000 clones, roughly 80% of them singletons. The material sequenced was PBMCs. The receptors shown here come from a female donor in good health and CMV-seronegative.

This chain uses TRBV12-1 with TRBJ1-1; the tabulated D call, TRBD1, remains unverified against the DNA. TRBV12-1 is an annotated pseudogene. CDR3 size: 18 residues. CDR3 coding DNA: TGTGCCAGCAGTTATAATACCCGGGACAGGGGCATGAACACTGAAGCTTTCTTT. This gives the protein CASSYNTRDRGMNTEAFF.

In regard to this clone: An end of the junction differs from the germline gene, which may be a read error. This sequence joins TRBV18 and TRBJ1-3, with 9 nucleotides matching TRBD1. Germline CDR1 is KGHSH and CDR2 is LQKENI. The length of the CDR3 is 12 residues. DNA for the CDR3: TGTGCCAGCTCAGAACTGGGACAGGGTTTGGATTTT. It encodes CASSELGQGLDF.

The rearrangement uses TRBV7-2 and TRBJ1-5; D ambiguous. Germline CDR1 and CDR2: SGHTA and FQGNSA. This CDR3 contains 15 residues. Trimming took 1 base from V and 4 from J, leaving 11 bases between them. The CDR3 DNA reads TGTGCCAGCAGCTTAGGATCGGGGTATAATCAGCCCCAGCATTTT. This gives the protein CASSLGSGYNQPQHF.

The chain recombines TRBV5-6 with TRBJ2-1; 11 bases fit TRBD1. V lost 5 bases and J lost 8; bases outside the gene matches: 12. The CDR3 has 16 amino acids. The germline gives CDR1 SGHDT, CDR2 YYEEEE. CDR3: CASSLTGQGAVDEQFF. In DNA form, the CDR3 reads TGTGCCAGCAGTTTGACAGGACAGGGGGCAGTCGATGAGCAGTTCTTC. The entire variable domain, with the rest obtained from reference TRBV5-6 and TRBJ2-1, is as follows: DAGVTQSPTHLIKTRGQQVTLRCSPKSGHDTVSWYQQALGQGPQFIFQYYEEEERQRGNFPDRFSGHQFPNYSSELNVNALLLGDSALYLCASSLTGQGAVDEQFFGPGTRLTVL.

This clone was seen just once. The J gene is TRBJ2-3, the V gene TRBV5-1, with a possible D match to TRBD2 (6 bases). CDR3 length: 15 residues. V was shortened by 4 bases and J by 0 bases, with 12 bases between the two germline ends. Germline lookup yields CDR1 SGHRS and CDR2 YFSETQ. Here the CDR3 reads CASSNGGASTDTQYF. The CDR3, as DNA: TGCGCCAGCAGCAATGGCGGGGCAAGCACAGATACGCAGTATTTT.

The V and J genes are TRBV2 and TRBJ2-3, with TRBD2 identical over 11 bases. J was trimmed by 1 base and V by 4 bases; bases with no gene match: 7. CDR3 length: 17 amino acids. Germline assignment: CDR1 SNHLY and CDR2 FYNNEI. CDR3: CASSGLAGLGGTDTQYF. CDR3 bases: TGTGCCAGCAGTGGACTAGCGGGGCTCGGCGGCACAGATACGCAGTATTTT. Full variable domain (missing parts from reference TRBV2 and TRBJ2-3): EPEVTQTPSHQVTQMGQEVILRCVPISNHLYFYWYRQILGQKVEFLVSFYNNEISEKSEIFDDQFSVERPDGSNFTLKIRSTKLEDSAMYFCASSGLAGLGGTDTQYFGPGTRLTVL.

The chain employs TRBV28 and TRBJ1-4; 9 nucleotides match TRBD1. Trimming cost V 5 bases and J 3 bases; bases outside gene matches: 10. Per the germline V gene, CDR1 is MDHEN and CDR2 is SYDVKM. This CDR3 contains 17 residues. CDR3 residues: CASSVYRGRGSNEKLFF. DNA for the CDR3: TGTGCCAGCAGTGTCTACAGGGGGCGCGGGTCTAATGAAAAACTGTTTTTT.

This clone appeared once. The chain is built from TRBV5-4 and TRBJ2-6; D gene unclear. Germline loops: CDR1 SGHNT, CDR2 YYREEE (reference sequence). The CDR3 contains 15 residues. Trimming shortened V by 4 bases and J by 0 bases, and 8 bases separated the two germline ends. The CDR3 DNA reads TGTGCCAGCAGCCCAGGCTCCTCTGGGGCCAACGTCCTGACTTTC. The encoded protein is CASSPGSSGANVLTF. The full variable domain, rest sourced from reference TRBV5-4 and TRBJ2-6, is ETGVTQSPTHLIKTRGQQVTLRCSSQSGHNTVSWYQQALGQGPQFIFQYYREEENGRGNFPPRFSGLQFPNYSSELNVNALELDDSALYLCASSPGSSGANVLTFGAGSRLTVL.

A single count supports this clone. The chain combines TRBV11-2 with TRBJ2-7; 9 bases agree with TRBD2. The CDR3 spans 18 residues. Germline CDR1 SGHAT, CDR2 FQNNGV. V was pared by 2 bases and J by 0 bases, with 11 bases of the junction left unmatched. CDR3 sequence reads: CASSLLAPRLADSYEQYF. The CDR3, as DNA: TGTGCCAGCAGCTTATTGGCCCCCCGACTAGCGGACTCCTACGAGCAGTACTTC. The entire variable domain, with the rest obtained from reference TRBV11-2 and TRBJ2-7, is as follows: EAGVAQSPRYKIIEKRQSVAFWCNPISGHATLYWYQQILGQGPKLLIQFQNNGVVDDSQLPKDRFSAERLKGVDSTLKIQPAKLEDSAVYLCASSLLAPRLADSYEQYFGPGTRLTVT.

This chain joins TRBV4-1 and TRBJ2-5; 11 bases fit TRBD2. CDR1 is MGHRA and CDR2 is YSYEKL in the germline V gene. Germline trimming cut 1 base from V and 4 bases from J; bases unmatched to any gene: 5. The CDR3 loop spans 16 amino acids. The CDR3 nucleotides read TGCGCCAGCAGCCAAGGAATAGCGGGAGGGGGAGAGACCCAGTACTTC. This gives the protein CASSQGIAGGGETQYF.

This clone was recorded only once. V gene TRBV19 combines with J gene TRBJ1-4, with unresolved D. The CDR3 contains 13 residues. Germline assignment: CDR1 LNHDA and CDR2 SQIVND (reference sequence). Trimming took off 6 bases at V and 8 bases at J, with 13 bases between the two ends. CDR3 loop: CASRTSREEKLFF. In DNA, the CDR3 is TGTGCCAGTAGGACCTCACGGGAGGAAAAACTGTTTTTT.

This clone was detected only a few times. The junction departs from germline at one end; a sequencing error may be responsible. The rearrangement links TRBV7-7 to TRBJ2-6, with a weak D call TRBD2 (5 bases). The CDR3 length is 16 residues. Germline CDR1 SSHAT, CDR2 FNYEAQ (reference sequence). DNA for the CDR3: TGTGCTAGCAGCTACGGTGAGGGATCTGGGGCCAACGTCCTGACTTTC. Translated: CASSYGEGSGANVLTF.

The sample holds one count of this clone. This sequence joins TRBV28 and TRBJ1-4; D unclear. Germline V gives CDR1 MDHEN, CDR2 SYDVKM. V lost 11 bases and J 6 bases, leaving 16 bases between the germline ends. The CDR3 extends over 13 amino acids. The CDR3 DNA is TGTGCCTACCGCCGAGGGAAAGATGAAAAACTGTTTTTT. Protein product: CAYRRGKDEKLFF.

The chain employs TRBV9 and TRBJ2-7; TRBD2 matches at 7 bases. CDR1 is SGDLS and CDR2 is YYNGEE in the germline V gene. This CDR3 spans 15 amino acids. V gave up 3 bases and J gave up 3 bases; unmatched junction bases: 9. The CDR3 region has the DNA TGTGCCAGCAGCGCATCCGGGACTAATGGCTACGAGCAGTACTTC. This sequence encodes CASSASGTNGYEQYF. Full variable domain (missing parts from reference TRBV9 and TRBJ2-7): DSGVTQTPKHLITATGQRVTLRCSPRSGDLSVYWYQQSLDQGLQFLIQYYNGEERAKGNILERFSAQQFPDLHSELNLSSLELGDSALYFCASSASGTNGYEQYFGPGTRLTVT.

This chain joins TRBV5-1 and TRBJ2-7; 9 nucleotides align to TRBD2. CDR3 length: 15 amino acids. Per the germline V gene, CDR1 is SGHRS and CDR2 is YFSETQ. V was pared by 2 bases and J by 2 bases, with 5 bases of the junction left unmatched. CDR3 residues: CASSLWTSETYEQYF. CDR3 nucleotide sequence: TGCGCCAGCAGCTTATGGACTAGCGAGACCTACGAGCAGTACTTC.

The chain employs TRBV5-4 and TRBJ1-4; D not certain. Deletions cut 4 bases from V and 2 bases from J, with 3 bases between. This CDR3 region has 12 residues. From germline, CDR1 is SGHNT and CDR2 YYREEE (reference sequence). This CDR3 is CASSRTNEKLFF. DNA for the CDR3: TGTGCCAGCAGCCGGACTAATGAAAAACTGTTTTTT.

The gene calls are TRBV5-6 and TRBJ2-7; possibly TRBD1 for D (7 bases). Trimming cost V 3 bases and J 3 bases, with 10 bases left between them. The CDR3 contains 13 residues. Germline loops: CDR1 SGHDT, CDR2 YYEEEE. The CDR3 DNA is TGTGCCAGCAGCTGGGGGGACAGCTACGAGCAGTACTTC. Amino acid sequence: CASSWGDSYEQYF.

Written as DNA, the CDR3 is TGTGCCAGCAGCTTAGGGGCTGGGTCAGCCGGAAACACCATATATTTT. Translated: CASSLGAGSAGNTIYF. The chain combines TRBV7-9 with TRBJ1-3; no clear D. CDR3 length equals 16 residues. Trimming cost V 1 base and J 4 bases, with 14 bases left between them. Looked up from germline, CDR1 is SEHNR and CDR2 is FQNEAQ (reference sequence).

The rearrangement links TRBV6-6 to TRBJ2-5, with 10 positions matching TRBD2. CDR1 is MNHNY and CDR2 is SVGAGI in the germline V gene (reference sequence). The CDR3 loop spans 15 amino acids. The J segment lost 5 bases and the V segment lost 6 bases, leaving 9 bases of the junction unmatched. The DNA for the CDR3 is TGTGCCAGCAGCGATACTAGCGGGGCTTGGGAGACCCAGTACTTC. Translation: CASSDTSGAWETQYF.

The chain couples TRBV29-1 to TRBJ2-7; 7 nucleotides agree with TRBD1. This CDR3 is built from 14 residues. J lost 6 bases, V lost 6 bases, and 14 bases had no gene match. Looked up from germline, CDR1 is SQVTM and CDR2 is ANQGSEA. The DNA for the CDR3 is TGCAGCGTACGAACCGGGACAGCATCGAGCGAGCAGTACTTC. This sequence encodes CSVRTGTASSEQYF.

The chain combines TRBV2 with TRBJ1-5, with 8 bases matching TRBD1. CDR1 is SNHLY, CDR2 FYNNEI, per germline. V was pared by 2 bases and J by 4 bases, with 10 bases of the junction left unmatched. This CDR3 region has 17 residues. The CDR3 nucleotides are TGTGCCAGCAGTGAATTCGGGGGCGGGACAGGTAATCAGCCCCAGCATTTT. Translated: CASSEFGGGTGNQPQHF.

This chain links TRBV28 with TRBJ1-1; 8 bases fit TRBD1. The CDR3 runs to 16 residues. Germline CDR1 is MDHEN and CDR2 is SYDVKM. J lost 4 bases, V lost 6 bases, and 13 bases had no gene match. The CDR3 nucleotides are TGTGCCAGCAGCCGGGACAGGCTCACCCACGGCACTGAAGCTTTCTTT. Its protein is CASSRDRLTHGTEAFF.

This clone appeared once. The rearrangement joins TRBV4-2 to TRBJ1-5; no clear D. Per germline, CDR1 LGHNA and CDR2 YNFKEQ. The CDR3 totals 18 residues. Trimming removed 3 bases at V and 0 bases at J, with 18 bases between. CDR3: CASSHETMSQYSNQPQHF. Here the CDR3 DNA reads TGTGCCAGCAGCCATGAGACAATGAGCCAATATAGCAATCAGCCCCAGCATTTT.

On this clone itself: Within the sample, other DNA sequences also encode this same CDR3. V is TRBV14 and J is TRBJ2-7; 10 bases match TRBD1. CDR3 size: 15 residues. V lost 4 bases, J lost 3 bases, and 6 bases stayed unmatched. Looked up from germline, CDR1 is SGHDN and CDR2 is FVKESK. The DNA of the CDR3 is TGTGCCAGCAGCCTACCGGGACAGGGGAGCTACGAGCAGTACTTC. It yields the protein CASSLPGQGSYEQYF.

This clone was seen a handful of times. V usage is TRBV28 and J usage is TRBJ2-5, with a weak D call TRBD2 (5 bases). The CDR3 extends over 12 amino acids. Germline loops: CDR1 MDHEN, CDR2 SYDVKM. With 8 bases removed from V and 5 bases from J, the gap between germline ends came to 12 bases. As DNA, the CDR3 is TGTGCCAGCGGGAGAGGGTTGGAGACCCAGTACTTC. It is translated as CASGRGLETQYF.

The chain carries TRBV19 and TRBJ2-3; 10 bases line up with TRBD1. The length of the CDR3 is 17 residues. Germline V gene sequence: CDR1 LNHDA, CDR2 SQIVND (reference sequence). Trimming cost V 2 bases and J 6 bases; bases outside gene matches: 11. The chain's CDR3 is CASSILPGQGFRDTQYF. CDR3 DNA sequence: TGTGCCAGTAGTATACTGCCGGGACAGGGGTTCAGGGATACGCAGTATTTT.

This clone occurred a few times. The V call is TRBV7-9, the J call TRBJ1-1; D perhaps matches TRBD1 (5 bases). The CDR3 totals 15 residues. Looked up from germline, CDR1 is SEHNR and CDR2 is FQNEAQ (reference sequence). Trimming shortened V by 1 base and J by 1 base, and 10 bases separated the two germline ends. CDR3 amino acids: CASSLGLGPNTEAFF. CDR3 bases: TGTGCCAGCAGCTTAGGTCTGGGGCCGAACACTGAAGCTTTCTTT.